There are a few counts of the clone carrying this TCR beta chain. Unmatched junction bases numbered 3, after V lost 1 base and J lost 3 bases. CDR3 length: 16 amino acids. Germline values: CDR1 LGHNA, CDR2 YNFKEQ. Using its own MiXCR run on the RT-PCR reads, TCRdb lists one record per CDR3 protein. The repertoire has fewer than 800,000 distinct CDR3 sequences, around 14% of them found once; the top ten carry roughly 4%. The receptor was derived from a female donor in good health, serving as a healthy control. The rearrangement links TRBV4-2 to TRBJ2-3; TRBD2 matches 11 bases. The sample was memory CD4+ T cells from blood. The CDR3: CASSQGGTSGTDTQYF. As DNA, the CDR3 is TGTGCCAGCAGCCAAGGAGGGACTAGCGGTACAGATACGCAGTATTTT.